This T cell receptor beta chain was captured in a study of shared clonotypes between healthy human individuals. Study-wide results and caveats: Clonotypes that were shared across a few donors made up around 5% of naive CD4 clonotypes. Few donors restricted represented genetic and exposure-history diversity.

The ends lost 3 bases at V and 5 bases at J; junction bases unmatched: 12. Germline CDR1 reads MNHEY; CDR2 reads SMNVEV (reference sequence). There are 16 residues in the CDR3. In regard to this clone: Its antigen is as yet unknown.

This table comes from immunoSEQ multiplex PCR, and its TCRdb copy is limited to in-frame clones, with some not included. The sample consists of 2 million to 3 million clones, 93% of them appearing once. The receptor comes from a man younger than 35 in good health. Some clones in this sample may be carry-over from other donors' samples. The sample was naive CD4+ T cells from PBMCs. Subset of the sample: CD45RA+ positively selected. This chain uses TRBV27 with TRBJ2-7; the match to TRBD2 covers 8 bases. CDR3 sequence (DNA): TGTGCCAGCAGTTTGGCCAGGCCTAGCGGGTTCAACGAGCAGTACTTC. It yields the protein CASSLARPSGFNEQYF.